The TCR beta chain described here comes from a study of blood T cell repertoires in COVID-19. About the study: Researchers got acute and convalescent COVID-19 samples from the United States, Italy and Spain. Nucleic acid was either cDNA or gDNA, and it came from T cells, B-cell-depleted T cells, or PBMCs.

Germline CDR1 LNHNV, CDR2 YYDKDF (reference sequence). CDR3 length: 17 residues. Trimming took 0 bases from V and 0 from J; bases not matched to a gene: 6. In the original analysis: From reference gene primer amplification, estimates of nucleated cell counts were derived. Data came from immunoSEQ multiplex PCR; TCRdb stores just in-frame clones and leaves some out. Clone size and V and J calls were adopted from that table, with D and trimming inferred from the DNA. Of approximately 99,000 clones listed, 88% are singletons. The sequence was obtained from a human donor in a cohort sampled during active COVID-19. Material: peripheral blood. The chain couples TRBV15 to TRBJ2-3; 7 bases align to TRBD2. The CDR3 protein is CATSRDWASGSTDTQYF. The CDR3 coding sequence is TGTGCCACCAGCAGAGATTGGGCTAGCGGAAGCACAGATACGCAGTATTTT.